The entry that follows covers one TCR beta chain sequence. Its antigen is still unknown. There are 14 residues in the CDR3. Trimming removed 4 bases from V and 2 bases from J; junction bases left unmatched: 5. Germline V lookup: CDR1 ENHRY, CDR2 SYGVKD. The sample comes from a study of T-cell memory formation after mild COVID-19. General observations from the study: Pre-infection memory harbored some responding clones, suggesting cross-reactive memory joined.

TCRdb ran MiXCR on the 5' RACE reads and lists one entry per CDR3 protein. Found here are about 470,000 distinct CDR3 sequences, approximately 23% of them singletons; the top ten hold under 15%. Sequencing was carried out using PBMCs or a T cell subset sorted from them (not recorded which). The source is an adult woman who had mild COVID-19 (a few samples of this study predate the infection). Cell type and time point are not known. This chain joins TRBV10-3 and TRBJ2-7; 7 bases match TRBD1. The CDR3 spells CAISVRDSAYEQYF. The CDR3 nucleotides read TGTGCCATCAGTGTAAGGGACAGTGCCTACGAGCAGTACTTC.